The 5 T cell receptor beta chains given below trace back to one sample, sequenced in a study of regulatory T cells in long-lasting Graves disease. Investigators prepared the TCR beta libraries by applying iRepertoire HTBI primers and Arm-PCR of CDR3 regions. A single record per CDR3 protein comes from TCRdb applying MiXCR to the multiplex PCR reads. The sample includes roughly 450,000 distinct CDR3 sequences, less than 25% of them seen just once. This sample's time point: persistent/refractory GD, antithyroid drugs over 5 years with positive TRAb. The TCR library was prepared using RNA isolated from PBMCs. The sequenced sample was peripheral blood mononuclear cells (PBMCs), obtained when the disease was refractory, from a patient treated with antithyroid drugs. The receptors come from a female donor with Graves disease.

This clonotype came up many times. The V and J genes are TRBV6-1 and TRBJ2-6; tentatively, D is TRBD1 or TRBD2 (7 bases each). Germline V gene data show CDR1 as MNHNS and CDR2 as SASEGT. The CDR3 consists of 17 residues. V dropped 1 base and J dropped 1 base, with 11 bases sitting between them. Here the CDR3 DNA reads TGTGCCAGCAGTGAAGGGCAGGGGGGGTCTGGGGCCAACGTCCTGACTTTC. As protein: CASSEGQGGSGANVLTF.

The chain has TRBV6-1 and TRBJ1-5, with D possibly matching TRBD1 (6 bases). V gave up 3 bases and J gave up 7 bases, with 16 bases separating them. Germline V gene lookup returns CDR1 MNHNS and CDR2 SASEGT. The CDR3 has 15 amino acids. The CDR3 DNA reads TGTGCCAGCAGTGACCGGGGGCGCCAAGGACAGCCCCAGCATTTT. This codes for CASSDRGRQGQPQHF.

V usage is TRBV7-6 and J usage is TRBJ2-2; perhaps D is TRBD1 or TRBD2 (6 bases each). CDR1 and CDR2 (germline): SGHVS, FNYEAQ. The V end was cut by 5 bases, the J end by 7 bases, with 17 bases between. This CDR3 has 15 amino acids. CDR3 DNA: TGTGCCAGCAGCAAAGTGGGGGGCAGAATCGGGGAGCTGTTTTTT. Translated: CASSKVGGRIGELFF.

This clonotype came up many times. The CDR3 loop is CASTDQTEINTEAFF. The DNA for the CDR3 is TGTGCCAGCACCGATCAGACAGAAATAAACACTGAAGCTTTCTTT. V and J are TRBV6-1 and TRBJ1-1, with D perhaps matching TRBD1 (5 bases). Germline loops: CDR1 MNHNS, CDR2 SASEGT. Trimming took 7 bases from V and 2 from J, leaving 17 bases between them. The CDR3 sequence is 15 residues long.

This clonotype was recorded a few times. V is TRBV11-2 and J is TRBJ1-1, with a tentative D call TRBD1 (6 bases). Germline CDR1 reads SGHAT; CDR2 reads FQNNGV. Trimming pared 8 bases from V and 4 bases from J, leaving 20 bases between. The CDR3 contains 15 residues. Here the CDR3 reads CASRRVGRGTTEAFF. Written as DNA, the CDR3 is TGTGCCAGCCGCCGTGTGGGCAGGGGTACCACTGAAGCTTTCTTT.